The 10 T cell receptor beta chains below all came from one sample that was sequenced in a study of a mutant IDH1 vaccine in newly diagnosed glioma. This table comes from immunoSEQ multiplex PCR, and its TCRdb copy is limited to in-frame clones, with some not included. This sample has 56,000 or so clones; approximately 75% occur once, and the top ten carry 5% to 6%. As to time point: week 47, end of study. The vaccine gave 300 ug of a 20-mer mutant IDH1 peptide subcutaneously per dose. Their cognate antigens are unknown. This sample comprised PBMCs, obtained from a glioma patient whose treatment included an IDH1 peptide vaccine. Receptor source: a man over 45 with glioma.

The V gene is TRBV5-5, the J gene TRBJ2-2; TRBD2 matches 12 bases. The CDR3 runs to 15 residues. Germline trimming cut 4 bases from V and 6 bases from J; bases unmatched to any gene: 4. Germline values: CDR1 SGHKS, CDR2 YYEKEE (reference sequence). The CDR3 is CASSKGLAGSGELFF. The CDR3, as DNA: TGTGCCAGCAGCAAAGGACTAGCGGGATCCGGGGAGCTGTTTTTT.

V usage is TRBV7-3 and J usage is TRBJ2-7; TRBD2 agrees at 9 bases. With V trimmed by 5 bases and J by 4 bases, 15 bases remained unmatched. The germline V gene has CDR1 SGHTA and CDR2 FQGTGA. CDR3 size: 17 residues. This CDR3 reads CASSTIPPSGGPYEQYF. The CDR3 DNA sequence: TGTGCCAGCAGCACAATACCCCCAAGCGGGGGGCCTTACGAGCAGTACTTC.

The chain uses TRBV28 and TRBJ2-7; perhaps TRBD2 as D (5 bases). Per germline, CDR1 MDHEN and CDR2 SYDVKM. V gave up 3 bases and J gave up 0 bases, with 12 bases separating them. The CDR3 sequence is 15 residues long. CDR3 residues: CASSFQRLSSYEQYF. For the CDR3, the DNA is TGTGCCAGCAGTTTTCAGCGGTTGAGCTCCTACGAGCAGTACTTC.

Concerning this clone: The same CDR3 also results from other DNA sequences found in this sample. This chain uses TRBV4-3 with TRBJ2-7; D unclear. This CDR3 contains 13 residues. V was clipped by 0 bases and J by 6 bases, with 9 bases between them. Germline V lookup: CDR1 LGHNA, CDR2 YSLEER. Here the CDR3 DNA reads TGCGCCAGCAGCCAAGATCGGGTAGGCGAGCAGTACTTC. It yields the protein CASSQDRVGEQYF.

This rearrangement joins TRBV6-1 to TRBJ1-4; D gene unclear. This CDR3 spans 13 amino acids. Germline V CDR1 and CDR2: MNHNS, SASEGT. V lost 2 bases, J lost 6 bases, and 7 bases lay in between. CDR3 sequence: CASSELYDEKLFF. The DNA for the CDR3 is TGTGCCAGCAGTGAATTGTACGATGAAAAACTGTTTTTT.

The rearrangement joins TRBV7-2 to TRBJ2-1; possible D gene TRBD1, 6 bases. Germline lookup yields CDR1 SGHTA and CDR2 FQGNSA. CDR3 length equals 16 residues. V was pared by 7 bases and J by 3 bases, with 19 bases between. The CDR3 DNA reads as TGTGCCAGCACCTCCGGAACAGGGTATGGCTACAATGAGCAGTTCTTC. Translating gives CASTSGTGYGYNEQFF.

This chain connects TRBV19 to TRBJ2-1; D might be TRBD2 (6 bases). This CDR3 is built from 14 residues. The ends were cut back, 7 bases at V and 0 bases at J, with 10 bases in the middle. Germline V gene sequence: CDR1 LNHDA, CDR2 SQIVND (reference sequence). The chain's CDR3 is CASKEGSSYNEQFF. The CDR3 nucleotides are TGTGCCAGTAAGGAGGGCAGCTCCTACAATGAGCAGTTCTTC.

This clone has more than one count but fewer than ten. The chain uses TRBV30 and TRBJ1-5; no reliable D call. Germline CDR1 and CDR2: GTSNPN and SVGIG (reference sequence). The CDR3 extends over 13 amino acids. V lost 2 bases and J lost 6, with 11 bases in between. DNA of the CDR3: TGTGCCTGGAGTCTAGTTGGTAGTCAGCCCCAGCATTTT. This codes for CAWSLVGSQPQHF.

The chain combines TRBV7-2 with TRBJ2-2, with a possible D match to TRBD2 (7 bases). Germline values: CDR1 SGHTA, CDR2 FQGNSA. V lost 1 base and J lost 5, with 11 bases in between. This CDR3 has 15 residues. The CDR3 protein is CASSLGGGRTGELFF. Written as DNA, the CDR3 is TGTGCCAGCAGCTTAGGGGGGGGCCGAACCGGGGAGCTGTTTTTT.

This clone was seen only once. The CDR3 nucleotides are TGTGCCACCCGGGACAGCGGTCCTGAAGCTTTCTTT. Translation: CATRDSGPEAFF. The rearrangement links TRBV6-1 to TRBJ1-1; TRBD1 agrees at 7 bases. The germline gives CDR1 MNHNS, CDR2 SASEGT. V lost 10 bases, J lost 6 bases, and 8 bases stayed unmatched. The CDR3 spans 12 residues.